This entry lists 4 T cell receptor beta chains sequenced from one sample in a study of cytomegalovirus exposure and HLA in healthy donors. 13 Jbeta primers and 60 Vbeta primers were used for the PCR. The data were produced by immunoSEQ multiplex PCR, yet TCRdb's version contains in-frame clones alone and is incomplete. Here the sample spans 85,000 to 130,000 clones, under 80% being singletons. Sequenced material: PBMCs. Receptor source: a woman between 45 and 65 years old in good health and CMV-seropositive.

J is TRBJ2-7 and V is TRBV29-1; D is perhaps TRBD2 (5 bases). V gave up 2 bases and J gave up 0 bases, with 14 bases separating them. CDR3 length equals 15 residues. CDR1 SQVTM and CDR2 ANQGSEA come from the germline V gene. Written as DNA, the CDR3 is TGCAGCGTTGAAAGTCGTGAGGGCTCCTCCTACGAGCAGTACTTC. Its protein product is CSVESREGSSYEQYF.

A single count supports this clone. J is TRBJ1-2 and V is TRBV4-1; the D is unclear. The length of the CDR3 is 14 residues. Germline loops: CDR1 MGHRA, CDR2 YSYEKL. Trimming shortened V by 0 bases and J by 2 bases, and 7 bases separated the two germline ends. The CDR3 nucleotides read TGCGCCAGCAGCCAAGAGTCCATCAACTATGGCTACACCTTC. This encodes CASSQESINYGYTF.

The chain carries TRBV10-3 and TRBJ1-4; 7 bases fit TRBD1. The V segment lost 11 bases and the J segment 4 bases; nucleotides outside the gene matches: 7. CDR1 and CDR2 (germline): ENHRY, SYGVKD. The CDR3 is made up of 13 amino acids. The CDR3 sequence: CASRQGDNEKLFF. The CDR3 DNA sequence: TGTGCCTCAAGACAGGGCGATAATGAAAAACTGTTTTTT.

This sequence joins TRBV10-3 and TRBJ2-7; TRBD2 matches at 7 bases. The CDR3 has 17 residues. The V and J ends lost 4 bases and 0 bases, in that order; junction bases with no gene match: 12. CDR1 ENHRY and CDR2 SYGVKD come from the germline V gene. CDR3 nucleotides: TGTGCCATCAGTGTGTCCCGGGAGGCAGGGATCTCCTACGAGCAGTACTTC. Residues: CAISVSREAGISYEQYF.